A single sample gave rise to the 30 T cell receptor beta chains below, sequenced in a study of blood T cell repertoires in COVID-19 (dated by TCRdb to the early 2020s). Preparation of the library involved the immunoSEQ multiplex PCR assay. TCRdb provides this immuneACCESS table in a form limited to in-frame rearrangements. Some clones are lacking; in checked studies, under half of them reflect an unresolved V gene, and why the rest are absent is not known. This sample gives around 700,000 clones in total; about 87% of them show up just once. The ten largest clones take up approximately 0.25% of the sample. The sample consisted of peripheral blood. The receptors were sampled from a woman in her late teens or twenties with acute or convalescent COVID-19.

DNA of the CDR3: TGTGCCAGCAGCTTCCGACAGGGGAATAATGAAAAACTGTTTTTT. Translation: CASSFRQGNNEKLFF. V is TRBV7-9 and J is TRBJ1-4, with 8 nucleotides matching TRBD1. The CDR3 is 15 residues long. V lost 3 bases and J lost 4; bases outside the gene matches: 4. Per germline, CDR1 SEHNR and CDR2 FQNEAQ (reference sequence).

This clone is a singleton in its sample. The V gene is TRBV7-7, the J gene TRBJ1-4; 12 nucleotides align to TRBD1. The V gene's germline CDR1 is SSHAT and CDR2 FNYEAQ (reference sequence). With V trimmed by 5 bases and J by 6 bases, 4 bases remained unmatched. The length of the CDR3 is 15 residues. This CDR3 reads CASSPGQGAHEKLFF. The CDR3 DNA sequence: TGTGCCAGCAGCCCGGGACAGGGGGCGCATGAAAAACTGTTTTTT.

The V and J genes are TRBV7-2 and TRBJ2-3; D unclear. Germline CDR1 SGHTA, CDR2 FQGNSA. The V end was cut by 7 bases, the J end by 1 base, with 9 bases between. The CDR3 runs 13 residues. This chain's CDR3 is CASIPRGTDTQYF. The CDR3 DNA reads TGTGCCAGCATCCCGCGAGGCACAGATACGCAGTATTTT.

The chain has TRBV7-9 and TRBJ2-2; D not certain. The germline CDR1 and CDR2 sequences are SEHNR and FQNEAQ (reference sequence). The V end lost 1 base, the J end lost 6 bases, and 18 bases lay between the germline ends. There are 17 residues in the CDR3. The CDR3 loop is CASSLEHRIQIAGELFF. In DNA form, the CDR3 reads TGTGCCAGCAGCTTAGAACACCGGATACAGATAGCCGGGGAGCTGTTTTTT.

This rearrangement joins TRBV6-1 to TRBJ1-3; D remains unclear. Trimming left V 2 bases short and J 7 bases short, with 9 bases between. The CDR3 has 13 amino acids. From germline, CDR1 is MNHNS and CDR2 SASEGT. CDR3 sequence reads: CASSESAPNTIYF. CDR3 in DNA: TGTGCCAGCAGTGAATCAGCGCCCAACACCATATATTTT.

V usage is TRBV4-3 and J usage is TRBJ2-7, with D perhaps matching TRBD1 (6 bases). From germline, CDR1 is LGHNA and CDR2 YSLEER. The V end was cut by 3 bases, the J end by 2 bases, with 17 bases between. CDR3 length: 16 residues. This CDR3 is CASSQMRTDSPYEQYF. Written as DNA, the CDR3 is TGCGCCAGCAGCCAGATGAGGACAGATTCCCCCTACGAGCAGTACTTC.

The rearrangement links TRBV27 to TRBJ1-1; maybe TRBD1 (6 bases). The ends were cut back, 0 bases at V and 4 bases at J, with 12 bases in the middle. The germline V gene has CDR1 MNHEY and CDR2 SMNVEV (reference sequence). The CDR3 is 15 residues long. The CDR3 nucleotides are TGTGCCAGCAGTTTATCAGAGGGGGGGGGCACTGAAGCTTTCTTT. Translating gives CASSLSEGGGTEAFF.

The chain carries TRBV5-1 and TRBJ1-1; D call uncertain. Trimming removed 0 bases at V and 4 bases at J, with 22 bases between. The germline gives CDR1 SGHRS, CDR2 YFSETQ. CDR3 length: 18 amino acids. CDR3 bases: TGCGCCAGCAGCTTGGGAGTGATCAGGTGGGTGGTGCCCACTGAAGCTTTCTTT. Its protein is CASSLGVIRWVVPTEAFF.

This chain uses TRBV6-5 with TRBJ1-1, with a weak D call TRBD1 (6 bases). Trimming removed 9 bases at V and 4 bases at J, with 9 bases between. This CDR3 is built from 11 residues. The V gene's germline CDR1 is MNHEY and CDR2 SVGAGI. CDR3 nucleotide sequence: TGTGCCAGTACAGGGCCCACTGAAGCTTTCTTT. Translation gives CASTGPTEAFF.

The rearrangement uses TRBV19 and TRBJ2-7; TRBD1 matches at 9 bases. Trimming took 6 bases from V and 1 from J; bases not matched to a gene: 7. The CDR3 runs 15 residues. Germline V gene sequence: CDR1 LNHDA, CDR2 SQIVND (reference sequence). The CDR3, as DNA: TGTGCCAGTAGCGTTGGGACAGGGTCTTCCTACGAGCAGTACTTC. Amino acids: CASSVGTGSSYEQYF. The full variable domain, with the rest looked up from reference TRBV19 and TRBJ2-7, is DGGITQSPKYLFRKEGQNVTLSCEQNLNHDAMYWYRQDPGQGLRLIYYSQIVNDFQKGDIAEGYSVSREKKESFPLTVTSAQKNPTAFYLCASSVGTGSSYEQYFGPGTRLTVT.

The CDR3: CASSCQYGYTF. The CDR3 coding sequence is TGCGCCAGCAGCTGCCAGTATGGCTACACCTTC. The chain is built from TRBV10-2 and TRBJ1-2; D remains ambiguous. CDR3 length: 11 residues. Trimming pared 6 bases from V and 5 bases from J, leaving 7 bases between. Germline lookup yields CDR1 WSHSY and CDR2 SAAADI.

The chain employs TRBV30 and TRBJ2-7, with TRBD1 matching 10 bases. There are 14 residues in the CDR3. From germline, CDR1 is GTSNPN and CDR2 SVGIG (reference sequence). V trimming: 2 bases; J trimming: 2 bases; junction bases outside the gene matches: 3. The CDR3 reads CAWSPGTGAYEQYF. The CDR3 DNA is TGTGCCTGGAGTCCTGGGACAGGGGCCTACGAGCAGTACTTC.

The rearrangement links TRBV28 to TRBJ2-2, with TRBD1 identical over 7 bases. The length of the CDR3 is 21 residues. The V gene end was trimmed by 3 bases and the J gene end by 0 bases; junction bases not matched to a gene: 19. Germline loops: CDR1 MDHEN, CDR2 SYDVKM. The CDR3, as DNA: TGTGCCAGCAGTTTGCCCCGGGACAGATCCCACCACTTACCGAACACCGGGGAGCTGTTTTTT. Amino acids: CASSLPRDRSHHLPNTGELFF.

Here the CDR3 DNA reads TGTGCCAGCAGCTTAGACAGTCAAGAGACCCAGTACTTC. As protein: CASSLDSQETQYF. The chain employs TRBV7-7 and TRBJ2-5; D gene ambiguous. Per the germline V gene, CDR1 is SSHAT and CDR2 is FNYEAQ (reference sequence). Trimming left V 1 base short and J 2 bases short, with 5 bases between. The CDR3 is 13 residues long.

The V and J genes are TRBV9 and TRBJ1-5, with 8 positions matching TRBD1. The CDR3 covers 16 residues. Germline CDR1 SGDLS, CDR2 YYNGEE. Trimming took 2 bases from V and 6 from J; bases not matched to a gene: 10. The CDR3 spells CASSVPSRGRGQPQHF. For the CDR3, the DNA is TGTGCCAGCAGCGTCCCATCCAGGGGGCGCGGTCAGCCCCAGCATTTT.

The gene calls are TRBV5-4 and TRBJ2-3; TRBD2 matches 11 bases. Per the germline V gene, CDR1 is SGHNT and CDR2 is YYREEE (reference sequence). The CDR3 is made up of 15 amino acids. The V segment lost 4 bases and the J segment 3 bases; nucleotides outside the gene matches: 4. Here the CDR3 reads CASSTVAGGTDTQYF. In nucleotides, the CDR3 is TGTGCCAGCAGCACCGTAGCGGGGGGGACAGATACGCAGTATTTT.

This chain connects TRBV6-5 to TRBJ2-2, with D perhaps TRBD2 (5 bases). V gave up 6 bases and J gave up 0 bases, with 11 bases separating them. The length of the CDR3 is 15 residues. In germline, CDR1 is MNHEY, CDR2 SVGAGI. CDR3 residues: CASRGLPTNTGELFF. The CDR3 DNA is TGTGCCAGCAGAGGACTCCCGACGAACACCGGGGAGCTGTTTTTT.

The chain has TRBV2 and TRBJ1-2; the match to TRBD1 covers 10 bases. V lost 1 base to trimming and J lost 4 bases; unmatched junction nucleotides: 9. The CDR3 sequence is 17 residues long. Germline lookup yields CDR1 SNHLY and CDR2 FYNNEI. CDR3 loop: CASSEEGTGVLLYGYTF. DNA of the CDR3: TGTGCCAGCAGTGAAGAGGGGACAGGGGTCCTTCTCTATGGCTACACCTTC.

V gene TRBV7-2 combines with J gene TRBJ1-5; tentative D call: TRBD1 (5 bases). The V gene lost 5 bases and the J gene lost 3 bases, with 11 bases spanning the gap. Germline CDR1 SGHTA, CDR2 FQGNSA. The CDR3 is 14 amino acids. In DNA form, the CDR3 reads TGTGCCAGCAGCCGGACACGAGACAATCAGCCCCAGCATTTT. Translated, it gives CASSRTRDNQPQHF.

V usage is TRBV19 and J usage is TRBJ1-2; perhaps TRBD1 as D (6 bases). The CDR3 extends over 14 amino acids. Germline V gene sequence: CDR1 LNHDA, CDR2 SQIVND (reference sequence). With 8 bases removed from V and 1 base from J, the gap between germline ends came to 14 bases. The CDR3 coding sequence is TGTGCCAGTCTTCCATCACAGGGTAACTATGGCTACACCTTC. It yields the protein CASLPSQGNYGYTF.

This chain links TRBV30 with TRBJ1-1, with TRBD1 as a possible D gene (5 bases). This CDR3 has 13 amino acids. The germline V gene has CDR1 GTSNPN and CDR2 SVGIG (reference sequence). CDR3 sequence reads: CAHGGPMNTEAFF. The CDR3 region has the DNA TGTGCTCACGGGGGACCGATGAACACTGAAGCTTTCTTT.

This chain connects TRBV6-5 to TRBJ2-7; a weak D match, TRBD1 (5 bases). This CDR3 is 12 amino acids long. V dropped 5 bases and J dropped 6 bases, with 11 bases sitting between them. CDR1 and CDR2 (germline): MNHEY, SVGAGI. CDR3 in amino acids: CASSPQGFEQYF. In DNA, the CDR3 is TGTGCCAGCAGTCCTCAGGGATTCGAGCAGTACTTC.

In its sample, this clone was seen once. V and J are TRBV5-6 and TRBJ2-3, with 7 bases fitting TRBD1. J lost 2 bases, V lost 5 bases, and 11 bases had no gene match. CDR1 and CDR2 (germline): SGHDT, YYEEEE. The CDR3 covers 16 residues. The CDR3, as DNA: TGTGCCAGCAGTTTTACCACCGGGACAGCCACAGATACGCAGTATTTT. Translated: CASSFTTGTATDTQYF. The full variable domain, its missing parts supplied by reference TRBV5-6 and TRBJ2-3, is DAGVTQSPTHLIKTRGQQVTLRCSPKSGHDTVSWYQQALGQGPQFIFQYYEEEERQRGNFPDRFSGHQFPNYSSELNVNALLLGDSALYLCASSFTTGTATDTQYFGPGTRLTVL.

V usage is TRBV6-5 and J usage is TRBJ1-2; the D gene is possibly TRBD1 (5 bases). Trimming removed 2 bases from V and 1 base from J, with 11 bases in between. Germline V gene sequence: CDR1 MNHEY, CDR2 SVGAGI. This CDR3 is built from 15 residues. DNA of the CDR3: TGTGCCAGCAGTTACAGGGGATCGGGTAACTATGGCTACACCTTC. It is translated as CASSYRGSGNYGYTF.

This sequence joins TRBV6-1 and TRBJ2-2; TRBD1 agrees at 7 bases. Germline lookup yields CDR1 MNHNS and CDR2 SASEGT. V lost 2 bases, J lost 8 bases, and 8 bases stayed unmatched. This CDR3 contains 15 residues. The CDR3 protein is CASSEPGQKRGELFF. The DNA of the CDR3 is TGTGCCAGCAGTGAACCGGGACAGAAGAGGGGGGAGCTGTTTTTT.

The chain joins TRBV7-9 to TRBJ1-2, with 7 bases lining up with TRBD1. V shed 4 bases and J 5 bases; nucleotides not matched to a gene: 4. The CDR3 is 13 residues long. The germline V gene has CDR1 SEHNR and CDR2 FQNEAQ (reference sequence). The CDR3 reads CASSYRGPYGYTF. DNA for the CDR3: TGTGCCAGCAGCTACAGGGGTCCGTATGGCTACACCTTC.

The chain carries TRBV4-1 and TRBJ2-1, with 9 positions matching TRBD1. Germline values: CDR1 MGHRA, CDR2 YSYEKL. This CDR3 is built from 16 residues. The V gene end was trimmed by 5 bases and the J gene end by 10 bases; junction bases not matched to a gene: 15. CDR3 loop: CASSRPGQGLVWEQFF. CDR3 bases: TGCGCCAGCAGCAGACCGGGACAGGGATTAGTGTGGGAGCAGTTCTTC.

The chain uses TRBV29-1 and TRBJ1-2; D is ambiguous. Trimming stripped 5 bases from V and 4 bases from J, with 11 bases between. CDR1 is SQVTM and CDR2 is ANQGSEA in the germline V gene. The CDR3 extends over 12 amino acids. This CDR3 reads CSVKGRGYGYTF. The CDR3 DNA reads TGCAGCGTTAAAGGACGAGGCTATGGCTACACCTTC.

The chain uses TRBV7-2 and TRBJ2-5, with a possible D match to TRBD2 (6 bases). The germline V gene has CDR1 SGHTA and CDR2 FQGNSA. This CDR3 comprises 14 residues. V lost 2 bases and J lost 5, with 12 bases in between. Here the CDR3 DNA reads TGTGCCAGCAGCTTAATGATTCGGGGGGAGACCCAGTACTTC. Its protein is CASSLMIRGETQYF.

This clone was counted once. The J gene is TRBJ1-1, the V gene TRBV3-1 (or the pseudogene TRBV3-2); tentatively, D is TRBD1 (5 bases). This CDR3 is built from 15 residues. The germline CDR1 and CDR2 sequences are LGHDT and YNNKEL (reference sequence). V was shortened by 7 bases and J by 0 bases, with 15 bases between the two germline ends. The CDR3 here is CASNLKGTMNTEAFF. CDR3 in DNA: TGTGCCAGCAACCTGAAGGGGACTATGAACACTGAAGCTTTCTTT.